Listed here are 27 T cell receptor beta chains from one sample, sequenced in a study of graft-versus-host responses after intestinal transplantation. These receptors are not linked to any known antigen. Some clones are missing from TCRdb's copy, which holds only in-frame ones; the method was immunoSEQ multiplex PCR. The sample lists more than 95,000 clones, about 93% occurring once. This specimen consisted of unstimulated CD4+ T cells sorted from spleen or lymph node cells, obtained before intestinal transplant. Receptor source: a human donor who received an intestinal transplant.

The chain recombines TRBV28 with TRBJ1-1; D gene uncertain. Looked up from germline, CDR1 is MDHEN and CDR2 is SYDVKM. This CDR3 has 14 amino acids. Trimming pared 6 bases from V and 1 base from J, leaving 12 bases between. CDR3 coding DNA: TGTGCCAGCAGCTTTTCGGGGAAGAACACTGAAGCTTTCTTT. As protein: CASSFSGKNTEAFF.

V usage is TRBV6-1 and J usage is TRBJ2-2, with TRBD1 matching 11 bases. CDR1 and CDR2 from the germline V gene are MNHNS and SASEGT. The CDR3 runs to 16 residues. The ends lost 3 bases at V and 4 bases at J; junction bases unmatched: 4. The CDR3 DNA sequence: TGTGCCAGCAGTGATAGAGGGACAGGGGGCACCGGGGAGCTGTTTTTT. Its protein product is CASSDRGTGGTGELFF.

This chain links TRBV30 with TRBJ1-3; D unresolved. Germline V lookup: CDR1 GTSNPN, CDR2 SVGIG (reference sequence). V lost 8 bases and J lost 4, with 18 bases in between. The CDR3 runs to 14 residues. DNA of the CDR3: TGTGCCGGGCCGCTTCCCCAGGCAGGAAACACCATATATTTT. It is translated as CAGPLPQAGNTIYF.

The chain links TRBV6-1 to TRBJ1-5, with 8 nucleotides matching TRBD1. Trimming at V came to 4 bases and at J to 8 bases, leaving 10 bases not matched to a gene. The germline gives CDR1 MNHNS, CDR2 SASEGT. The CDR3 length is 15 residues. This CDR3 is CASSVLDRAHEPQHF. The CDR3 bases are TGTGCCAGCAGTGTCCTGGACAGGGCCCATGAGCCCCAGCATTTT.

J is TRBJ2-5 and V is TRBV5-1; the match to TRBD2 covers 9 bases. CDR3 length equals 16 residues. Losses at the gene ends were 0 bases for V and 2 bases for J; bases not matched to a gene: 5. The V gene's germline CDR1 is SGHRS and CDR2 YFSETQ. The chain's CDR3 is CASSLGVAGAQETQYF. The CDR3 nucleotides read TGCGCCAGCAGCTTGGGGGTAGCGGGAGCTCAAGAGACCCAGTACTTC.

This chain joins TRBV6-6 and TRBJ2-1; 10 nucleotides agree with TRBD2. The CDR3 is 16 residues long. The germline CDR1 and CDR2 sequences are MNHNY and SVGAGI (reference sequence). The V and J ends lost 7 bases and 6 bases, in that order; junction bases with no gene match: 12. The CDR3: CASNPLAGVGFNEQFF. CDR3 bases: TGTGCCAGCAATCCCCTAGCGGGAGTGGGTTTCAATGAGCAGTTCTTC.

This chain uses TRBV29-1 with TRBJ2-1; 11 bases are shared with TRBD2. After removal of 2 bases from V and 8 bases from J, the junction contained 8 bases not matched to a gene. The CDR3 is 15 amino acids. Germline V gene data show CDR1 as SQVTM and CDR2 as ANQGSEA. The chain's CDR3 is CSVERVSGGADEQFF. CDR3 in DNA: TGCAGCGTTGAACGGGTTAGCGGGGGGGCTGATGAGCAGTTCTTC.

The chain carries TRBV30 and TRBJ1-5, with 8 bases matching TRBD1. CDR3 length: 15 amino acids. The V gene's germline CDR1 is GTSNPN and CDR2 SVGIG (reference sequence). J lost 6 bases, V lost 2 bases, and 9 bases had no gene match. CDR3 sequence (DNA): TGTGCCTGGAGTCGTCCACAGGGGGGCGGTCAGCCCCAGCATTTT. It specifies CAWSRPQGGGQPQHF.

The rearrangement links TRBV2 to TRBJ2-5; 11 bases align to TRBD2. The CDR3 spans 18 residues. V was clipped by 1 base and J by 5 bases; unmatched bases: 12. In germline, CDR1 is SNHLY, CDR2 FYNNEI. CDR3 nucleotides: TGTGCCAGCAGTGAAGGGTTCTCTAGCGGGGGGTTTCGGGAGACCCAGTACTTC. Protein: CASSEGFSSGGFRETQYF.

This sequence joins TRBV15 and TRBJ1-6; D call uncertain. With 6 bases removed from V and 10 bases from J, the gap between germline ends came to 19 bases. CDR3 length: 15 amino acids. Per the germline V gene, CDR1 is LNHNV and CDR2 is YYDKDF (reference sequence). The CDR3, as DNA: TGTGCCACCAGTAGTATGGATCCGGGTCGGTCACCCCTCCACTTT. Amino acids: CATSSMDPGRSPLHF.

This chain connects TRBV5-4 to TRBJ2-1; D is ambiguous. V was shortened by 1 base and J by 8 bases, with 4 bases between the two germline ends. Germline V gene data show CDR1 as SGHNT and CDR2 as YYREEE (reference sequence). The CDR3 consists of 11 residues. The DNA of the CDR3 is TGTGCCAGCAGCTTGTTCGATGAGCAGTTCTTC. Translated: CASSLFDEQFF.

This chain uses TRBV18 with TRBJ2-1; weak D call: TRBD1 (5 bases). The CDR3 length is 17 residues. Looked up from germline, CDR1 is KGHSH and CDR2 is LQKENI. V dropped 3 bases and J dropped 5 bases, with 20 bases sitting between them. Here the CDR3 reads CASSPRQQAPSNNEQFF. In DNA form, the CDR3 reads TGTGCCAGCTCACCCAGACAACAGGCGCCATCAAACAATGAGCAGTTCTTC.

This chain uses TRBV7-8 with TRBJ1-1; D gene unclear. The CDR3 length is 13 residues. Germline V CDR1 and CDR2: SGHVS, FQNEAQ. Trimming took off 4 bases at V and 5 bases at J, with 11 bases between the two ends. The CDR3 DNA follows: TGTGCCAGCAGCTCAGATCAGGTAACTGAAGCTTTCTTT. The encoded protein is CASSSDQVTEAFF.

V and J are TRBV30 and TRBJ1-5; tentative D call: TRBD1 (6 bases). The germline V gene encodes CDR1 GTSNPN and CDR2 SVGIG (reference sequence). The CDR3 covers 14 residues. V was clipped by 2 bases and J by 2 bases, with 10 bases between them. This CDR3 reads CAWSPQGGNQPQHF. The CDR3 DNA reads TGTGCCTGGAGTCCACAGGGAGGCAATCAGCCCCAGCATTTT.

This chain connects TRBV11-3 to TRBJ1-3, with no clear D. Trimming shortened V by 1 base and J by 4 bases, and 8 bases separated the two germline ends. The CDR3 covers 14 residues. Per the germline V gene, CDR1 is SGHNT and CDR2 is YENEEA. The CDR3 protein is CASSLVRVGNTIYF. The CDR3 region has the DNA TGTGCCAGCAGCTTAGTTCGGGTGGGAAACACCATATATTTT.

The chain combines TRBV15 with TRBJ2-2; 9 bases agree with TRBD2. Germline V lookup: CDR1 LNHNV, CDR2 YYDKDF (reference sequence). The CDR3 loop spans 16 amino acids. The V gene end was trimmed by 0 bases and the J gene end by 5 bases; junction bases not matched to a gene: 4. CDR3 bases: TGTGCCACCAGCAGAGATCCTCTAGCGGGAACCGGGGAGCTGTTTTTT. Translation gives CATSRDPLAGTGELFF.

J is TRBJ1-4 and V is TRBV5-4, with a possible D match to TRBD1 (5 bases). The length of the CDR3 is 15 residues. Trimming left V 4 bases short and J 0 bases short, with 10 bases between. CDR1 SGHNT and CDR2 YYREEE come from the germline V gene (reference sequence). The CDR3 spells CASSADSATNEKLFF. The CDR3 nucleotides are TGTGCCAGCAGCGCCGACAGCGCAACTAATGAAAAACTGTTTTTT.

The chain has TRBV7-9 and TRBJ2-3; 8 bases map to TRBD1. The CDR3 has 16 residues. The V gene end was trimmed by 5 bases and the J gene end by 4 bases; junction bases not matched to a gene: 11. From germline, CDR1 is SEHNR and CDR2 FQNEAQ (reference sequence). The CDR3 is CASSLVSGQGSDTQYF. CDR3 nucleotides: TGTGCCAGCAGCCTTGTCTCAGGACAGGGATCAGATACGCAGTATTTT.

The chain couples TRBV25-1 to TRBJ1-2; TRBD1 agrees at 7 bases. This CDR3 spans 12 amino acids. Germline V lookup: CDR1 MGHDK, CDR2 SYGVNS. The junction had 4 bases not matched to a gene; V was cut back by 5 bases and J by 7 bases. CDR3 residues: CASSNTGAGYTF. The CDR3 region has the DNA TGTGCCAGCAGTAACACAGGGGCTGGCTACACCTTC.

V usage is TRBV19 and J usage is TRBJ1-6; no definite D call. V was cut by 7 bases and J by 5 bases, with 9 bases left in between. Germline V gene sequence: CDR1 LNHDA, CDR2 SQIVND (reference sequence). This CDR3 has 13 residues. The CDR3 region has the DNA TGTGCCAGTAAGCGCCTGGATAATTCACCCCTCCACTTT. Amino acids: CASKRLDNSPLHF.

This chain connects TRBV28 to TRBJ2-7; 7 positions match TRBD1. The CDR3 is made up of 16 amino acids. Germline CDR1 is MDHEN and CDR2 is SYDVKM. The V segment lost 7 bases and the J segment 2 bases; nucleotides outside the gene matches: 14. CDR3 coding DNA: TGTGCCAGCACCATAAGTGGGACAGTAATCGCCTACGAGCAGTACTTC. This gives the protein CASTISGTVIAYEQYF.

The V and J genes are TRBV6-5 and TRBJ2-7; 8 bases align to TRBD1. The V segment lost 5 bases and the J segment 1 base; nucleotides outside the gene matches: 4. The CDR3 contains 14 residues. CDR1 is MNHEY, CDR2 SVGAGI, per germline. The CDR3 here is CASSPRTGSYEQYF. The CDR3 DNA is TGTGCCAGCAGTCCCCGGACAGGGTCCTACGAGCAGTACTTC.

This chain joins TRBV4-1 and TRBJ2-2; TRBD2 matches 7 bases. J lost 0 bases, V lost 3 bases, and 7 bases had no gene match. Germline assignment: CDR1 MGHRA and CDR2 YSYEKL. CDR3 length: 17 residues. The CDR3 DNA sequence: TGCGCCAGCAGCCATGGATTAGCGGGCTCGAACACCGGGGAGCTGTTTTTT. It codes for CASSHGLAGSNTGELFF.

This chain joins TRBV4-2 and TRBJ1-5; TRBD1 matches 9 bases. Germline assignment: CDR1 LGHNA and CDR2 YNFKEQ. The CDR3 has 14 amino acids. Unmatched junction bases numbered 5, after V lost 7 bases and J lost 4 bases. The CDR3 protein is CASKGTGTNQPQHF. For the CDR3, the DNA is TGTGCCAGCAAGGGGACAGGGACTAATCAGCCCCAGCATTTT.

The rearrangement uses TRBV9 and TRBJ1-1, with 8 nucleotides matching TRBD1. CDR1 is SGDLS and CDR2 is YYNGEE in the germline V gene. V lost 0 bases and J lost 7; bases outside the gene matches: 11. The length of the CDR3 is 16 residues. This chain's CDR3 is CASSVAGQGRDSEAFF. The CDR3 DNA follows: TGTGCCAGCAGCGTAGCCGGACAGGGAAGAGATAGTGAAGCTTTCTTT.

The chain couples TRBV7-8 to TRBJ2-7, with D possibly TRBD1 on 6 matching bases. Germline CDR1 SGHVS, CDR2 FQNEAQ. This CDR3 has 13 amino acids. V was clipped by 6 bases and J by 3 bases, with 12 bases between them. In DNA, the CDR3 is TGTGCCAGCAGTTCTGGACAGCTCTACGAGCAGTACTTC. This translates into CASSSGQLYEQYF.

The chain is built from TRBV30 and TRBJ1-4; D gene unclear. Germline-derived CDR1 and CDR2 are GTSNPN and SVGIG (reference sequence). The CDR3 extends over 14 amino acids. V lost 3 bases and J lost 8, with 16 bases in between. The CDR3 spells CAWRGALGGEKLFF. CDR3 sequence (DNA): TGTGCCTGGAGGGGTGCGCTAGGAGGGGAAAAACTGTTTTTT.